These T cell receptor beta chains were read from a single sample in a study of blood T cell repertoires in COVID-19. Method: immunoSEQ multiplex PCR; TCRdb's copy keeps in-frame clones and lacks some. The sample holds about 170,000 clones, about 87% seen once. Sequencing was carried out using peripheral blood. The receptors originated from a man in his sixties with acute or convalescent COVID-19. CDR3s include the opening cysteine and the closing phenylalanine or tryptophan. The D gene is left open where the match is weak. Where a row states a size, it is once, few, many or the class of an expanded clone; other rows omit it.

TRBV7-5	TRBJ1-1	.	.	TGTGCCAGAAGCTTAACAGGGGGCATGAACACTGAAGCTTTCTTT	CARSLTGGMNTEAFF
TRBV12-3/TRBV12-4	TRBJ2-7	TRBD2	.	TGTGCCAGTACTAGCGTAAACTCCTACGAGCAGTACTTC	CASTSVNSYEQYF
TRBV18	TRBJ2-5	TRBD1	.	TGTGCCAGCTCACTAGGGACAGGGGAAGAGACCCAGTACTTC	CASSLGTGEETQYF
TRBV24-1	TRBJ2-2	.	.	TGTGCCAGCACCGGCGGCACCGGGGAGCTGTTTTTT	CASTGGTGELFF
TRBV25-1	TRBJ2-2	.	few	TGTGCCAGCAGTGAATATCGTCAGGGTCAGGAGCTGTTTTTT	CASSEYRQGQELFF
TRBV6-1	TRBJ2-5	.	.	TGTGCCAGCAGTGAAATGGGGGCGGCTTACGAGACCCAGTACTTC	CASSEMGAAYETQYF
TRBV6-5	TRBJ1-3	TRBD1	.	TGTGCCAGCACCAGACAGGGGGCGCCTGGAAACACCATATATTTT	CASTRQGAPGNTIYF
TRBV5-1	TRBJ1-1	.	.	TGCGCCAGCAGCCCGGACATGGAGATGAACACTGAAGCTTTCTTT	CASSPDMEMNTEAFF
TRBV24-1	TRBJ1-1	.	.	TGTGCCACCAGTGACCCCGGGTTAGCGGAGCAAGCTTTCTTT	CATSDPGLAEQAFF
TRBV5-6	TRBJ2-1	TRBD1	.	TGTGCCAGCAGCTTCGGGACAGGGTCTTACAATGAGCAGTTCTTC	CASSFGTGSYNEQFF
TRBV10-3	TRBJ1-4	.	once	TGTGCCATCGCCCCGGACACAACTAATGAAAAACTGTTTTTT	CAIAPDTTNEKLFF
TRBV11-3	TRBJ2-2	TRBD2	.	TGTGCCAGCAGCTCCCCCCGCGGGGGGCTGGACACCGGGGAGCTGTTTTTT	CASSSPRGGLDTGELFF
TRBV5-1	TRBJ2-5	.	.	TGCGCCAGCAGCTCCGCACAGGTCGAAGAGACCCAGTACTTC	CASSSAQVEETQYF
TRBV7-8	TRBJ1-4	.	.	TGTGCCAGCAGCGCCCATCGGACTAATGAAAAACTGTTTTTT	CASSAHRTNEKLFF
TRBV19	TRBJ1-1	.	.	TGTGCCAGTAGTATAGATTCTGCAGGGTTTGGTGAAGCTTTCTTT	CASSIDSAGFGEAFF
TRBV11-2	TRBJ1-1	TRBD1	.	TGTGCCAGCAGCCAAGGACAGGGAGGGGACACTGAAGCTTTCTTT	CASSQGQGGDTEAFF
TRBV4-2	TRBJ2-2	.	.	TGTGCCAGCAGCCAAGAATCAACAAAGAACACCGGGGAGCTGTTTTTT	CASSQESTKNTGELFF
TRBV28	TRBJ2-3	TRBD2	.	TGTGCCAGCAGTTCGCCTAGCGGGAAGGTCACAGATACGCAGTATTTT	CASSSPSGKVTDTQYF